This is a list of T cell receptor beta chains from one sample in a study of coeliac disease. TCRdb keeps only in-frame clones here, not all; method: immunoSEQ multiplex PCR. The sample comprises 2,500 to 3,000 clones, about 49% of which are singletons, and about 18% rests with the top ten. Source material: intraepithelial lymphocytes from the gut. The receptors were gathered from a man aged 55 to 70 with celiac disease on a gluten-free diet. Both conserved end residues are part of each CDR3. The D gene is left open where the match is weak. Some rows have no size entry. The others give once, few or many, or a class for an expanded clone.

D gene,V gene,clone size,J gene,CDR3 DNA,CDR3 protein
-,TRBV2,-,TRBJ2-5,TGTGCCAGCAGTGGGGGAGGGGGGTTGGGGACCCAGTACTTC,CASSGGGGLGTQYF
TRBD1,TRBV7-2,-,TRBJ2-5,TGTGCCAGCAGACAGGGGGTGCGGGAGACCCAGTACTTC,CASRQGVRETQYF
-,TRBV29-1,-,TRBJ2-7,TGCAGCGTTGTATTACGCGAGGCCCTAGAAACGAACGAGCAGTACTTC,CSVVLREALETNEQYF
-,TRBV27,medium-sized,TRBJ1-2,TGTGCCGCCTCCCCGTACAGGGCGGCTGGCTACACCTTC,CAASPYRAAGYTF
TRBD2,TRBV5-4,-,TRBJ2-7,TGTGCCAGCAGCCCTCGGGCGGGGGTAAGCGAGCAGTACTTC,CASSPRAGVSEQYF
TRBD1,TRBV30,few,TRBJ1-5,TGTGCCTGGAGTGGCACAGGGGGCGGACAGCCCCAGCATTTT,CAWSGTGGGQPQHF
TRBD2,TRBV7-2,-,TRBJ2-7,TGTGCCAGCAGCTTAGTTCCTAGCGGAGTCTACGAGCAGTACTTC,CASSLVPSGVYEQYF
TRBD2,TRBV7-3,large,TRBJ2-2,TGTGCCAGCAGCCCCCCAGGGCGGGAGGGGATCGGGACCGGGGAGCTGTTTTTT,CASSPPGREGIGTGELFF
-,TRBV29-1,-,TRBJ1-2,TGCAGCGTTCAACCGGGAACTAACTATGGCTACACCTTC,CSVQPGTNYGYTF
-,TRBV19,-,TRBJ2-2,TGTGCCAGTACGGCCACAGGAACCGGGGAGCTGTTTTTT,CASTATGTGELFF
TRBD1,TRBV6-1,-,TRBJ2-1,TGTGCCAGCAGTACAGGGGCAGGGACAGGTGAGCAGTTCTTC,CASSTGAGTGEQFF
TRBD1,TRBV4-2,few,TRBJ2-5,TGTGCCAGCAGCCAATTTACCGGGACAGGGGGTCAAGAGACCCAGTACTTC,CASSQFTGTGGQETQYF
TRBD2,TRBV2,few,TRBJ2-1,TGTGCCAGCAGTGAAGCGAGGACTAGAAACAATGAGCAGTTCTTC,CASSEARTRNNEQFF
-,TRBV19,-,TRBJ2-7,TGTGCCAGTAGTATCTCGGGGTCCTCCTACGAGCAGTACTTC,CASSISGSSYEQYF
TRBD2,TRBV5-1,few,TRBJ2-5,TGCGCCAGCAGCCTCGGGGGGGGTTCAGAGACCCAGTACTTC,CASSLGGGSETQYF
TRBD2,TRBV6-4,-,TRBJ2-1,TGTGCCAGCAGTAAACTCGGGGGACTAGCGGGAGGTTTGCATGAGCAGTTCTTC,CASSKLGGLAGGLHEQFF
TRBD2,TRBV9,once,TRBJ2-5,TGTGCCAGCAACCCTAGCGGGACCCAAGAGACCCAGTACTTC,CASNPSGTQETQYF
-,TRBV9,-,TRBJ1-1,TGTGCCAGCAGCGCCCTCGGACAGAACACTGAAGCTTTCTTT,CASSALGQNTEAFF
-,TRBV7-2,medium-sized,TRBJ1-2,TGTGCCAGCAGCAGCAGCGGACTCTATGGCTACACCTTC,CASSSSGLYGYTF
-,TRBV2,medium-sized,TRBJ2-5,TGTGCCAGCAGTGAGAACAGGGGAGGAGAGACCCAGTACTTC,CASSENRGGETQYF
-,TRBV4-1,-,TRBJ1-1,TGCGCCAGCAGCCTAGACGAGAGTACGAGAACTGAAGCTTTCTTT,CASSLDESTRTEAFF
-,TRBV6-5,medium-sized,TRBJ1-3,TGTGCCAGCAGTCGGGACGGAGGGAACACCATATATTTT,CASSRDGGNTIYF
TRBD2,TRBV11-1,-,TRBJ2-3,TGTGCCAGCAGCTTAGCGGGGACTAGCGGGAGAGCCGATACGCAGTATTTT,CASSLAGTSGRADTQYF
-,TRBV29-1,-,TRBJ2-5,TGCAGCGTGAGCCGACAGGCCCAGTACTTC,CSVSRQAQYF
-,TRBV6-5,-,TRBJ1-1,TGTGCCAGCAGTCGGACAGTGGGTACTGAAGCTTTCTTT,CASSRTVGTEAFF
-,TRBV5-1,-,TRBJ2-1,TGCGCCAGCAGCTTGCAGGGTACTGTGAATGAGCAGTTCTTC,CASSLQGTVNEQFF
TRBD1,TRBV18,-,TRBJ1-2,TGTGCCAGCTCACCACCGGACAGGGGGATTGGCTACACCTTC,CASSPPDRGIGYTF
-,TRBV10-3,-,TRBJ2-1,TGTGCCATCAGTGAGTTAACCGGGAATATCTACAATGAGCAGTTCTTC,CAISELTGNIYNEQFF
-,TRBV7-2,-,TRBJ2-5,TGTGCCAGCAGCTTAGTCCGGGAGGAGACCCAGTACTTC,CASSLVREETQYF
TRBD1,TRBV7-6,-,TRBJ2-5,TGTGCCAGCAGCTTACTTGGCAGGGGGCCGCAAGAGACCCAGTACTTC,CASSLLGRGPQETQYF
-,TRBV29-1,few,TRBJ2-7,TGCAGCGTTGACGTCGGGGAAAGCTCCTACGAGCAGTACTTC,CSVDVGESSYEQYF
-,TRBV18,-,TRBJ2-7,TGTGCCAGCTCGGAGAGCAACGAGCAGTACTTC,CASSESNEQYF
-,TRBV30,-,TRBJ2-6,TGTGCCTGGAGGACAACAGGGTCTGGGGCCAACGTCCTGACTTTC,CAWRTTGSGANVLTF
-,TRBV27,-,TRBJ2-1,TGTGCCAGCAGTCATCTAGCGCCTACCTACAATGAGCAGTTCTTC,CASSHLAPTYNEQFF
-,TRBV19,medium-sized,TRBJ2-2,TGTGCCAGTAGTTTACAGGGAAGCTCCACCGGGGAGCTGTTTTTT,CASSLQGSSTGELFF
TRBD2,TRBV7-3,-,TRBJ2-3,TGTGCCAGCAGCCGGACTAGCGGGGAGTGGGATACGCAGTATTTT,CASSRTSGEWDTQYF
-,TRBV19,-,TRBJ1-1,TGTGCCAGTTGCCCGGAGGGGAACACTGAAGCTTTCTTT,CASCPEGNTEAFF
TRBD1,TRBV5-8,few,TRBJ2-1,TGTGCCAGCAGCCGGGACAGGGAAGGGTCAACGTTCTTC,CASSRDREGSTFF
TRBD2,TRBV6-1,-,TRBJ2-1,TGTGCCAGCAGTGAAGCGCGTCTAGCGGGAGTAAACGAGCAGTTCTTC,CASSEARLAGVNEQFF
TRBD2,TRBV10-3,medium-sized,TRBJ2-7,TGTGCCATCAGGGGGGCGGGAGGGGCCTACGAGCAGTACTTC,CAIRGAGGAYEQYF
TRBD2,TRBV7-2,few,TRBJ2-1,TGTGCCAGCAGCTTGGTAGCGGGAGGGCCCTCGATAGGGAATGAGCAGTTCTTC,CASSLVAGGPSIGNEQFF
-,TRBV18,few,TRBJ1-5,TGTGCCAGCTCACCCTCAGGGTTAGGGGGCAATCAGCCCCAGCATTTT,CASSPSGLGGNQPQHF
TRBD1,TRBV5-1,-,TRBJ2-6,TGCGCCAGCAGCACCGGACAGGGGGCCGGTGGGGCCAACGTCCTGACTTTC,CASSTGQGAGGANVLTF
-,TRBV19,once,TRBJ2-6,TGTGCCAGTAGTATTCCAGTCTCTGGGGCCAACGTCCTGACTTTC,CASSIPVSGANVLTF
-,TRBV9,-,TRBJ2-5,TGTGCCAGCAGCGTAGACGTAGGGGTTCGCGAGGAGACCCAGTACTTC,CASSVDVGVREETQYF
TRBD2,TRBV30,-,TRBJ2-2,TGTGCCGTGACTAGCGGGGAGGCCGGGGAGCTGTTTTTT,CAVTSGEAGELFF
-,TRBV19,-,TRBJ1-5,TGTGCCAGTAGTGAGGGACACCATAGCAATCAGCCCCAGCATTTT,CASSEGHHSNQPQHF
-,TRBV7-4,few,TRBJ1-1,TGTGCCAGCAGCCTAATGTGGAGAGGAGAGCCCGCCGGTGAAGCTTTCTTT,CASSLMWRGEPAGEAFF
TRBD1,TRBV6-1,-,TRBJ1-2,TGTGCCACCCGCCGAACAGGGGAAAGCTATGGCTACACCTTC,CATRRTGESYGYTF
-,TRBV27,medium-sized,TRBJ2-2,TGTGCCAGCAGACTTGACAGAGACACCGGGGAGCTGTTTTTT,CASRLDRDTGELFF
-,TRBV9,once,TRBJ2-1,TGTGCCAGCAGCGTAGAAAAGGGGGTGTTATGTTTCTTC,CASSVEKGVLCFF
-,TRBV5-5,-,TRBJ1-1,TGTGCCAGCAGCAATACAGTGAACACTGAAGCTTTCTTT,CASSNTVNTEAFF
TRBD1,TRBV9,-,TRBJ1-3,TGTGCCAGCAGCGTGAGGGGGGACAGTGGAAACACCATATATTTT,CASSVRGDSGNTIYF
TRBD1,TRBV7-8,-,TRBJ1-1,TGTGCCAGCAGCCCACCGACAGGGGTAACTGAAGCTTTCTTT,CASSPPTGVTEAFF
-,TRBV2,-,TRBJ2-7,TGTGCCAGCAGATTTCAGACAGGGAGGCGCCCCTACGAGCAGTACTTC,CASRFQTGRRPYEQYF